These T cell receptor beta chains were read from a single sample in a study of blood T cell repertoires in COVID-19. The repertoire was sequenced with immunoSEQ multiplex PCR; TCRdb's copy has only in-frame clones and lacks some. The table records over 60,000 clones, 82% of them present only once. Sequencing was performed on peripheral blood. The receptors were gathered from a human donor in a cohort sampled during active COVID-19. Both conserved end residues are trimmed from each CDR3.

CDR3 length	V gene	J gene	CDR3 protein
12	TRBV2	TRBJ2-2	ASRRDSPTGELF
12	TRBV5-4	TRBJ2-7	ASRSDRDSYEQY
14	TRBV4-3	TRBJ1-4	ASSQVAGPPGEKLF
14	TRBV6-1	TRBJ1-6	ASSDGRGGDNSPLH
13	TRBV6-5	TRBJ1-4	ASRPNWGEVEKLF
12	TRBV6-1	TRBJ2-2	ASSETVNTGELF
10	TRBV11-2	TRBJ1-4	ASSPDRYRLF
12	TRBV10-3	TRBJ2-7	AISAPQRAYEQY
13	TRBV5-1	TRBJ1-4	ASSRLGTANEKLF
16	TRBV7-9	TRBJ1-4	ASSLGTGGAVANEKLF
16	TRBV28	TRBJ1-1	ASSLWIPRQTENTEAF
12	TRBV6-5	TRBJ1-2	ASSQAGQGYGYT
15	TRBV30	TRBJ1-5	AWSRGTGTSSNQPQH
13	TRBV2	TRBJ2-6	ASRGGLSGANVLT
13	TRBV13	TRBJ1-6	ASSLGVGQGTPLH
13	TRBV6-5	TRBJ1-3	ASSYSGSFGNTIY
14	TRBV19	TRBJ1-2	ASSSGQGRFTNGYT
9	TRBV7-9	TRBJ1-1	ASSSQGEAF
11	TRBV11-2	TRBJ1-1	ASSPTGSAEAF
13	TRBV7-3	TRBJ2-3	ASSLGLAYTDTQY
14	TRBV3-1/TRBV3-2	TRBJ2-1	ASSQETVMITNEQF